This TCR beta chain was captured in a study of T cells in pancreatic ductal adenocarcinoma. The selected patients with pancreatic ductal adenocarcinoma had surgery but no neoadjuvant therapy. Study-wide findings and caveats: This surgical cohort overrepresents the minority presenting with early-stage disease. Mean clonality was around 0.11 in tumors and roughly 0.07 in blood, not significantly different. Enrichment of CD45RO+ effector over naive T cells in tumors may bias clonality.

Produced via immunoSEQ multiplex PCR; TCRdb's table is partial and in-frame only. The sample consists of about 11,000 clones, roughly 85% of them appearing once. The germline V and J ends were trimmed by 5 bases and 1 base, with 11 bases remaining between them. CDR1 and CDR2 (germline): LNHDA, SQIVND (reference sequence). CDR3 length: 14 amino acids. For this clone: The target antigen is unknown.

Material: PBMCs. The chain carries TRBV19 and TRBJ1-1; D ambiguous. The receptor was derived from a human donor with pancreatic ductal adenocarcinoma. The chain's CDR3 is CASSGRAWNTEAFF. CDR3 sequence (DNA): TGTGCCAGTAGTGGTAGGGCTTGGAACACTGAAGCTTTCTTT.